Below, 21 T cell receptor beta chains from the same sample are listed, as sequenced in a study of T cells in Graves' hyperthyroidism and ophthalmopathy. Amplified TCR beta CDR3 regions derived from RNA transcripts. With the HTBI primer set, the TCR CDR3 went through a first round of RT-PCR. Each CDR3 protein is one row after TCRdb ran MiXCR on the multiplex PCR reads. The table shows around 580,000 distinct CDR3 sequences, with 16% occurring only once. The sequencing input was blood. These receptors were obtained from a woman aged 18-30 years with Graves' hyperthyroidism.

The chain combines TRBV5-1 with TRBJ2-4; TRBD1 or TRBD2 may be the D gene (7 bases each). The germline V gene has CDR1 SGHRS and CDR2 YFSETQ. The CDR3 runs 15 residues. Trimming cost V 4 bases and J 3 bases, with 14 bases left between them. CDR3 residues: CASSQGGVDKNIQYF. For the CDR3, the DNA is TGCGCCAGCAGCCAGGGGGGGGTGGACAAAAACATTCAGTACTTC.

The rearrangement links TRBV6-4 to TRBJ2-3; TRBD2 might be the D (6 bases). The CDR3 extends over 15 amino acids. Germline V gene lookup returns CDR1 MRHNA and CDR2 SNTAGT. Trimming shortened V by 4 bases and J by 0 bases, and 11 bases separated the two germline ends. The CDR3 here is CASSAFSGSTDTQYF. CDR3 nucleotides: TGTGCCAGCAGTGCGTTTAGCGGCAGCACAGATACGCAGTATTTT.

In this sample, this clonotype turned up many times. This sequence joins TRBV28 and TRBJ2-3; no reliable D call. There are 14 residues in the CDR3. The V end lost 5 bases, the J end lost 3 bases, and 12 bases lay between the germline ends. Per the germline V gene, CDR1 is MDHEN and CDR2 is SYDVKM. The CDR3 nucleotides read TGTGCCAGCAGTAGGCCGGCTAGTACAGATACGCAGTATTTT. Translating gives CASSRPASTDTQYF.

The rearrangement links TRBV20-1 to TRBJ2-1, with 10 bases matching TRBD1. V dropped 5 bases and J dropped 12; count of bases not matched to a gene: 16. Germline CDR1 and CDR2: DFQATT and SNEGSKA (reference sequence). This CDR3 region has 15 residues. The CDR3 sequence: CSALNRDRGYLRQFF. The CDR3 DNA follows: TGCAGTGCTCTGAACCGGGACAGGGGATACCTTAGGCAGTTCTTC.

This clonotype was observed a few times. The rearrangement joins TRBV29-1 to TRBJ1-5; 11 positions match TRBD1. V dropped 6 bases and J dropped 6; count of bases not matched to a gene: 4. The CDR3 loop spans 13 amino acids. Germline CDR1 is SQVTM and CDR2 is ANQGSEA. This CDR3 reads CSVGQGAGQPQHF. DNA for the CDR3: TGCAGCGTCGGACAGGGGGCCGGTCAGCCCCAGCATTTT.

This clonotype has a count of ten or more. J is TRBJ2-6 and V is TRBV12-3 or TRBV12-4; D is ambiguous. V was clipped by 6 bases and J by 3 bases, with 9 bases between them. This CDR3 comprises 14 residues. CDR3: CASSPGNGANVLTF. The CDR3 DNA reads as TGTGCCAGCAGCCCAGGAAATGGGGCCAACGTCCTGACTTTC.

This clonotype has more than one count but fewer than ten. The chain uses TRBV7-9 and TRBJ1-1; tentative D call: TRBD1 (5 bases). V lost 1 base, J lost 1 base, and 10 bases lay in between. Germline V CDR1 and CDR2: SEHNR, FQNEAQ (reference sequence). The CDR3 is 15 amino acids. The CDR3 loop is CASSLDRQRNTEAFF. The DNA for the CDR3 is TGTGCCAGCAGCTTAGATCGACAGAGGAACACTGAAGCTTTCTTT.

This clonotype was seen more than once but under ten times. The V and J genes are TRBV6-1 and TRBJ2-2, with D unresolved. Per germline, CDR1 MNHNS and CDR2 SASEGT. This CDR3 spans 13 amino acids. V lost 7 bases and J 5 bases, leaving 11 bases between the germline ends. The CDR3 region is CASTALGTGELFF. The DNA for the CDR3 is TGTGCCAGCACCGCCTTAGGAACCGGGGAGCTGTTTTTT.

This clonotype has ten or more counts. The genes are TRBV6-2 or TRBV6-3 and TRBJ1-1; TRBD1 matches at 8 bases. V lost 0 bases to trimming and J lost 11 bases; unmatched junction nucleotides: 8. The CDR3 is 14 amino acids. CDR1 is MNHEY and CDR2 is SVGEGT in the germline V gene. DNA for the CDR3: TGTGCCAGCAGTTACTCCGGGACAGGCGCTGGGGCTTTCTTT. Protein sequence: CASSYSGTGAGAFF.

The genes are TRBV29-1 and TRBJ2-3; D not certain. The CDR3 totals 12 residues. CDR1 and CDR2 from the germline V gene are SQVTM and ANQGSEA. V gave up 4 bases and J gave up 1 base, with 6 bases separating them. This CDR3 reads CSVGGCTDTQYF. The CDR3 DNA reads TGCAGCGTTGGCGGATGCACAGATACGCAGTATTTT.

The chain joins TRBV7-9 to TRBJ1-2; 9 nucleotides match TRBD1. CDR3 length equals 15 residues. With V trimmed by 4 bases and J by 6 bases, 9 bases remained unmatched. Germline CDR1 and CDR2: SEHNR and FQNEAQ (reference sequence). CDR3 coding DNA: TGTGCCAGCAGCTCGCCCGGACAGGGGCTTCATGGCTACACCTTC. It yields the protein CASSSPGQGLHGYTF.

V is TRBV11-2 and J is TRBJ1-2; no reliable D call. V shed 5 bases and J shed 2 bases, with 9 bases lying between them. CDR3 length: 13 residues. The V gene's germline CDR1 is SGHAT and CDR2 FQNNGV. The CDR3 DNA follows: TGTGCCAGCAGCGTAAAAGGAAACTATGGCTACACCTTC. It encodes CASSVKGNYGYTF.

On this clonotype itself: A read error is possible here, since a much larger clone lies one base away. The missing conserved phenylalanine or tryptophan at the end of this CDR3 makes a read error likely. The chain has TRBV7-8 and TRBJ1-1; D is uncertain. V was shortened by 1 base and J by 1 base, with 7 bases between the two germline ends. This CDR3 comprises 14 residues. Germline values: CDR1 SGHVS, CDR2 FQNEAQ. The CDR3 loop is CASSLEHGNTEAFL. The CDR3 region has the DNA TGTGCCAGCAGCTTAGAGCACGGGAACACTGAAGCTTTCCTT.

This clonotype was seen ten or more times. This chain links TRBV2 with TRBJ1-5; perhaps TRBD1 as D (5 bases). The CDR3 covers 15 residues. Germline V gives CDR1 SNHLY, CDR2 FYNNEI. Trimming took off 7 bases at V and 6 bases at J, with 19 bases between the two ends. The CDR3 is CASTGQGLLGQPQHF. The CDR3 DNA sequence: TGTGCCAGCACCGGGCAGGGACTCTTAGGTCAGCCCCAGCATTTT.

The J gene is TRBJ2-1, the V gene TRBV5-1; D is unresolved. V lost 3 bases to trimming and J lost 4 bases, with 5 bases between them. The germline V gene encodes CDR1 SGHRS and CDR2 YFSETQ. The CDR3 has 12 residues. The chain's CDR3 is CASSYLYNEQFF. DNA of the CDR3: TGCGCCAGCAGCTATCTATACAATGAGCAGTTCTTC.

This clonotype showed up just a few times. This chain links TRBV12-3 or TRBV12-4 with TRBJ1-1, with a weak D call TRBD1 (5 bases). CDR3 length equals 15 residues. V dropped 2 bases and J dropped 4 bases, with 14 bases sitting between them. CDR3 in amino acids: CASSLSRGEGTEAFF. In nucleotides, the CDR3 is TGTGCCAGCAGTTTATCTCGGGGCGAAGGCACTGAAGCTTTCTTT.

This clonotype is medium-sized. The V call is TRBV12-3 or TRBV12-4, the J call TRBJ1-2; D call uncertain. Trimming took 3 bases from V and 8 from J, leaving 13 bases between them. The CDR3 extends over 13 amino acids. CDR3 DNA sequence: TGTGCCAGCAGTTTCCGGGTATCGGGCGGCTACACCTTC. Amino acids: CASSFRVSGGYTF.

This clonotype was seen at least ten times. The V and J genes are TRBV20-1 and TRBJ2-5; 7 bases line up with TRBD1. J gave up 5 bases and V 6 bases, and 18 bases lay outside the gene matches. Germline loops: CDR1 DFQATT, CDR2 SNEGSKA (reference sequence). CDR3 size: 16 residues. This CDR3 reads CSARSQGDAALETQYF. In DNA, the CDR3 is TGCAGTGCAAGAAGTCAGGGGGATGCGGCGCTGGAGACCCAGTACTTC.

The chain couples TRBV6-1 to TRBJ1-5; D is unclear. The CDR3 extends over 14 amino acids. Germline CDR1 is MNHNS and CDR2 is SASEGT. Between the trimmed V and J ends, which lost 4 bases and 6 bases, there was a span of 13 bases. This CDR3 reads CASSAAAETQPQHF. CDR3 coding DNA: TGTGCCAGCAGTGCGGCGGCAGAAACTCAGCCCCAGCATTTT.

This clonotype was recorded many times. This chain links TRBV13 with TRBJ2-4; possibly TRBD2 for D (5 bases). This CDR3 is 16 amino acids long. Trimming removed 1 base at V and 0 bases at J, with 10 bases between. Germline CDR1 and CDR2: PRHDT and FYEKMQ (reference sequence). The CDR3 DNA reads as TGTGCCAGCAGCTTAGATGGAGGATTAGCCAAAAACATTCAGTACTTC. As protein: CASSLDGGLAKNIQYF.

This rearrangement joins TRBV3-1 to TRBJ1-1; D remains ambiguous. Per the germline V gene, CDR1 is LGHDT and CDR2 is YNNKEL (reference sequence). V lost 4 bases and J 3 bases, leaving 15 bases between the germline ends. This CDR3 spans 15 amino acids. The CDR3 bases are TGTGCCAGCAGCCCCCGAGGAGGGTTCGACACTGAAGCTTTCTTT. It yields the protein CASSPRGGFDTEAFF.